This T cell receptor beta chain comes out of a study of blood T cell repertoires in COVID-19 (dated by TCRdb to 2018 to 2020). Regarding the research as a whole: Samples covering the acute and convalescent phases of COVID-19 were provided by collaborators in the United States, Italy and Spain. The material from the prospective study consisted of cDNA or gDNA derived from T cells, B-cell-depleted T cells, or PBMCs. The dataset comprised deeply sampled blood TCRbeta repertoires from subjects exposed to, actively infected with, or recovered from COVID-19. The repertoires were released in a freely available public database intended as a resource for research on the immune response to SARS-CoV-2. Samples came from the ongoing ImmuneRACE study (first 160 participants) plus 1,254 subjects from 6 global collaborators. Nearly every sample came with metadata listing a de-identified subject ID, COVID-19 status, age in years and sex. Where available, HLA class I and class II types were obtained from metadata supplied by the sample provider rather than from assay-based typing. What the authors observed across the whole study: The amount of clinical and demographic metadata varied by source and participant and was provided uncurated.

Taken from the germline V gene, the CDR1 and CDR2 loops are ENHRY and SYGVKD. V is cut back by 8 bases and J by 2 bases, with 6 bases in the junction unmatched. The CDR3, cysteine through phenylalanine, is 14 amino acids long. Just the 42-base CDR3 DNA is kept, in frame starting at base 1. Points on this clone: This receptor's antigen is unknown. Per-base qualities were not stored, and no clone one base away is much larger.

Each collaborating institution followed its own protocols to collect whole blood in K2EDTA tubes. For TCRbeta analysis, collaborators shipped samples in one of three forms: frozen whole blood, isolated PBMCs, or DNA extracted from either of those sample types. TCRbeta CDR3 regions were amplified from genomic DNA by means of the immunoSEQ Assay, a bias-controlled multiplex PCR. On the authors' methods: The number of nucleated cells in each sample was estimated from the amplification of reference gene primers within the assay. Sequence reads were collapsed and filtered to measure the absolute abundance of every unique TCRbeta CDR3 rearrangement. For each sample, productive Simpson clonality was calculated by taking the square root of Simpson's diversity index across productive rearrangements. TCRdb obtained this table from immuneACCESS and retained in-frame rearrangements with V and J assigned. These tables miss some clones; where compared with another copy, unresolved V genes account for less than half of the shortfall, and the remainder is unexplained. Clone size and the V and J calls come from that table; the DNA yielded D and trimming. The sample table contains a few hundred thousand clones; only one count was recorded for roughly 87% of them. Around 0.7% of the sample is in the top ten clones.

Source material: peripheral blood. In this chain, TRBV10-3 is recombined with TRBJ1-3; the central 7 bases match TRBD1. This clonotype was sampled from a human donor in a cohort sampled during active COVID-19. The CDR3 sequence is CAILGQQTGNTIYF. In nucleotides, the sequence is TGTGCCATCCTGGGACAGCAAACTGGAAACACCATATATTTT.